This T cell receptor beta chain was found in a study of T-cell memory formation after mild COVID-19. CDR3 length equals 16 residues. V lost 1 base to trimming and J lost 0 bases, with 12 bases between them. Germline CDR1 KGHSH, CDR2 LQKENI. The table lists this clonotype with a few counts. Its antigen remains unknown. Study-wide points: Largely, contracting CD4+ clones fell within CM and EM, and contracting CD8+ clones within EMRA. Pre-infection memory contained some responding clones, which suggested that cross-reactive memory had joined. Contracting clones, day 15 to 85, had balanced CD4/CD8, and later expanders favored CD4+.

Using constant-segment primers, 5'RACE produced TCR alpha and TCR beta cDNA libraries carrying sample barcodes and UMIs. TCRdb recomputed calls from the 5' RACE reads with MiXCR, one row per CDR3 protein. The sample contains under 700,000 distinct CDR3 sequences, just over 20% of which appear only once. The chain employs TRBV18 and TRBJ1-2; D possibly corresponds to TRBD1 (6 bases). The sequenced sample consisted of PBMCs or a T cell subset sorted from them (not recorded which). The source of this sequence is an adult woman who had mild COVID-19 (a few samples of this study predate the infection). Cell type and time point are not known. The CDR3 DNA is TGTGCCAGCTCACCACTGGACAGCCCATCTAACTATGGCTACACCTTC. It yields the protein CASSPLDSPSNYGYTF.